This T cell receptor beta chain appears in the sequencing data of a study of Graves' ophthalmopathy and Graves' hyperthyroidism. Overall study results and limits: Among expanded thyroid clonotypes above 0.001 frequency, most also occurred in blood. A model of 13 signatures distinguished ophthalmopathy from stable hyperthyroidism at 87.88% sensitivity and 81.08% specificity.

Investigators amplified TCR beta CDR3 regions from RNA transcripts. Investigators did first-round RT-PCR with HTBI primers, then second-round multiplex PCR. Each CDR3 protein gets one entry after TCRdb re-called the multiplex PCR reads with MiXCR. The sample holds 600,000 to 700,000 distinct CDR3 sequences, approximately 39% seen once. As for this clonotype: Antigen unknown. A much larger clone lies a single base off, so this may be a read error.

CDR1 and CDR2 from the germline V gene are SNHLY and FYNNEI. J lost 5 bases, V lost 6 bases, and 8 bases had no gene match. The CDR3 runs to 14 residues. The chain is built from TRBV2 and TRBJ2-7, with 9 bases fitting TRBD2. This TCR was sampled from an adult man with Graves' ophthalmopathy. The sample consisted of peripheral blood. CDR3 residues: CASRWSSGAHEQYF. The CDR3 DNA sequence: TGTGCCAGCAGGTGGTCTAGCGGGGCCCACGAGCAGTACTTC. Full variable domain (missing parts from reference TRBV2 and TRBJ2-7): EPEVTQTPSHQVTQMGQEVILRCVPISNHLYFYWYRQILGQKVEFLVSFYNNEISEKSEIFDDQFSVERPDGSNFTLKIRSTKLEDSAMYFCASRWSSGAHEQYFGPGTRLTVT.